This T cell receptor beta chain comes out of a study of cytomegalovirus exposure and HLA in healthy donors. Study observations and caveats: Later analysis showed TCR association rates varying by HLA locus, highest for DRB1 and lowest for HLA-C. As immune exposure information, only CMV serostatus was available.

There are 14 residues in the CDR3. CDR1 is SGHDT, CDR2 YYEEEE, per germline. The V end lost 4 bases, the J end lost 5 bases, and 13 bases lay between the germline ends. This clone was detected once. Its target is unknown. PCR employed 60 Vbeta and 13 Jbeta primers. Generated by immunoSEQ multiplex PCR, the TCRdb table keeps only in-frame clones and is missing some. The sample records approximately 250,000 clones, 70% to 90% being singletons. J is TRBJ1-3 and V is TRBV5-6; TRBD1 might be the D (6 bases). Sample: PBMCs. The TCR was taken from a girl aged 2-15 years in good health and CMV-seronegative. CDR3 sequence: CASSGGGARNTIYF. The DNA of the CDR3 is TGTGCCAGCAGCGGTGGGGGGGCGCGAAACACCATATATTTT. Supplemented by reference TRBV5-6 and TRBJ1-3, the full variable domain reads DAGVTQSPTHLIKTRGQQVTLRCSPKSGHDTVSWYQQALGQGPQFIFQYYEEEERQRGNFPDRFSGHQFPNYSSELNVNALLLGDSALYLCASSGGGARNTIYFGEGSWLTVV.